A selection of T cell receptor beta chains follows, all from one sample in a study of spatial heterogeneity in lung cancer. TCRdb independently ran MiXCR on the 5' RACE reads; one entry per CDR3 protein. The top ten hold more than 30% of the sample, which has 4,000 or so distinct CDR3 sequences, roughly 6% seen once. Sequenced material: lung tumor tissue, taken at surgery. The receptors derive from a male donor with early-stage non-small cell lung cancer. Both conserved end residues are part of each CDR3. Each record gives: CDR3 protein, J gene, V gene, clone size, D gene. The D gene is left open where the match is weak. Clone size, where shown, is once, few, many, or a class for clones that have expanded.

cdr3_aa: CASSGRTGDYEQYF
j_call: TRBJ2-7
v_call: TRBV6-6
clone_size: many
d_call: TRBD1

cdr3_aa: CAWSGGMGTAEAFF
j_call: TRBJ1-1
v_call: TRBV30
clone_size: many
d_call: -

cdr3_aa: CASSVGRIYGYTF
j_call: TRBJ1-2
v_call: TRBV6-2/TRBV6-3
clone_size: -
d_call: -

cdr3_aa: CASSLGRGYEQFF
j_call: TRBJ2-1
v_call: TRBV11-1
clone_size: many
d_call: -

cdr3_aa: CASSGGGTMNTEAFF
j_call: TRBJ1-1
v_call: TRBV2
clone_size: -
d_call: -

cdr3_aa: CASSEPGGASYEQYF
j_call: TRBJ2-7
v_call: TRBV28
clone_size: many
d_call: TRBD1

cdr3_aa: CSARGQGRIDEQYF
j_call: TRBJ2-7
v_call: TRBV20-1
clone_size: few
d_call: TRBD1

cdr3_aa: CASSQSARRGNTIYF
j_call: TRBJ1-3
v_call: TRBV14
clone_size: many
d_call: -

cdr3_aa: CASSFAGEQFF
j_call: TRBJ2-1
v_call: TRBV7-2
clone_size: -
d_call: -

cdr3_aa: CASGSPASTDTQYF
j_call: TRBJ2-3
v_call: TRBV2
clone_size: medium-sized
d_call: -

cdr3_aa: CASRKTGETEAFF
j_call: TRBJ1-1
v_call: TRBV6-2/TRBV6-3
clone_size: medium-sized
d_call: -

cdr3_aa: CASSQQSGGRLTTDTQYF
j_call: TRBJ2-3
v_call: TRBV4-3
clone_size: many
d_call: TRBD2

cdr3_aa: CASSWNRGKAGNTIYF
j_call: TRBJ1-3
v_call: TRBV5-5
clone_size: few
d_call: TRBD1

cdr3_aa: CSVAGNEQFF
j_call: TRBJ2-1
v_call: TRBV29-1
clone_size: many
d_call: -

cdr3_aa: CATPTRSSYEQYF
j_call: TRBJ2-7
v_call: TRBV4-1
clone_size: medium-sized
d_call: -

cdr3_aa: CVSSRGTILSTDTQYF
j_call: TRBJ2-3
v_call: TRBV5-4
clone_size: -
d_call: -

cdr3_aa: CASSIVGTAGEQYF
j_call: TRBJ2-7
v_call: TRBV19
clone_size: many
d_call: -

cdr3_aa: CASSYPYGGGTDTQYF
j_call: TRBJ2-3
v_call: TRBV6-2/TRBV6-3
clone_size: many
d_call: TRBD2

cdr3_aa: CASSFSQGKGQPQHF
j_call: TRBJ1-5
v_call: TRBV6-5
clone_size: many
d_call: -

cdr3_aa: CSGDIDTDTQYF
j_call: TRBJ2-3
v_call: TRBV20-1
clone_size: few
d_call: -

cdr3_aa: CASSEGGGTDTQYF
j_call: TRBJ2-3
v_call: TRBV25-1
clone_size: many
d_call: TRBD2

cdr3_aa: CASSLTAQSGFGELFF
j_call: TRBJ2-2
v_call: TRBV7-3
clone_size: many
d_call: -

cdr3_aa: CASSTGTDFYEQYF
j_call: TRBJ2-7
v_call: TRBV18
clone_size: large
d_call: TRBD1

cdr3_aa: CASSTEGVGEQFF
j_call: TRBJ2-1
v_call: TRBV9
clone_size: many
d_call: -

cdr3_aa: CASTGQGRSQPQHF
j_call: TRBJ1-5
v_call: TRBV27
clone_size: many
d_call: TRBD1

cdr3_aa: CASSASLSSYNEQFF
j_call: TRBJ2-1
v_call: TRBV2
clone_size: many
d_call: -

cdr3_aa: CASSPPGRGVETQYF
j_call: TRBJ2-5
v_call: TRBV28
clone_size: -
d_call: -

cdr3_aa: CASSLVIAEETQYF
j_call: TRBJ2-5
v_call: TRBV5-1
clone_size: many
d_call: -

cdr3_aa: CASRATSGTYEQYF
j_call: TRBJ2-7
v_call: TRBV12-3/TRBV12-4
clone_size: many
d_call: TRBD2

cdr3_aa: CASSHPSGEYNEQFF
j_call: TRBJ2-1
v_call: TRBV4-2
clone_size: many
d_call: TRBD2

cdr3_aa: CAISSSSGELTDTQYF
j_call: TRBJ2-3
v_call: TRBV10-3
clone_size: many
d_call: TRBD2

cdr3_aa: CATSTSGLTDTQYF
j_call: TRBJ2-3
v_call: TRBV10-3
clone_size: many
d_call: TRBD2

cdr3_aa: CASSQVRLADFQETQYF
j_call: TRBJ2-5
v_call: TRBV4-2
clone_size: -
d_call: TRBD2

cdr3_aa: CASSIQTGTINEKLFF
j_call: TRBJ1-4
v_call: TRBV6-1
clone_size: many
d_call: TRBD1

cdr3_aa: CASSGGLGTAYNEQFF
j_call: TRBJ2-1
v_call: TRBV5-4
clone_size: -
d_call: -

cdr3_aa: CASSLAGAAGELFF
j_call: TRBJ2-2
v_call: TRBV12-3/TRBV12-4
clone_size: large
d_call: -

cdr3_aa: CASSPGTGVAYEQYF
j_call: TRBJ2-7
v_call: TRBV5-1
clone_size: -
d_call: TRBD1

cdr3_aa: CASTFWGAASLNEQFF
j_call: TRBJ2-1
v_call: TRBV7-9
clone_size: many
d_call: -

cdr3_aa: CASSLGTETQYF
j_call: TRBJ2-5
v_call: TRBV6-2/TRBV6-3
clone_size: many
d_call: -

cdr3_aa: CASSLGPQNTDTQYF
j_call: TRBJ2-3
v_call: TRBV7-7
clone_size: many
d_call: -

cdr3_aa: CAISGADTQYF
j_call: TRBJ2-3
v_call: TRBV10-3
clone_size: medium-sized
d_call: -

cdr3_aa: CASASGRLLMNTQYF
j_call: TRBJ2-3
v_call: TRBV28
clone_size: many
d_call: -

cdr3_aa: CSARDPDLYGYTF
j_call: TRBJ1-2
v_call: TRBV20-1
clone_size: many
d_call: -

cdr3_aa: CASSSPYLAGVYNEQFF
j_call: TRBJ2-1
v_call: TRBV6-2/TRBV6-3
clone_size: many
d_call: TRBD2

cdr3_aa: CSARDIAGVGNEQFF
j_call: TRBJ2-1
v_call: TRBV20-1
clone_size: large
d_call: TRBD2

cdr3_aa: CASSLSGSSYNEQFF
j_call: TRBJ2-1
v_call: TRBV7-3
clone_size: many
d_call: TRBD2

cdr3_aa: CASSSLAGGHNEQFF
j_call: TRBJ2-1
v_call: TRBV28
clone_size: many
d_call: TRBD2

cdr3_aa: CASSLGGRVNTEAFF
j_call: TRBJ1-1
v_call: TRBV7-9
clone_size: -
d_call: -

cdr3_aa: CASSLTGTGVYGYTF
j_call: TRBJ1-2
v_call: TRBV5-1
clone_size: -
d_call: TRBD1

cdr3_aa: CASSSPDRNYGYTF
j_call: TRBJ1-2
v_call: TRBV28
clone_size: medium-sized
d_call: -

cdr3_aa: CASSQGRTSSYEQYF
j_call: TRBJ2-7
v_call: TRBV4-2
clone_size: many
d_call: -

cdr3_aa: CASSQGQGARIKEKLFF
j_call: TRBJ1-4
v_call: TRBV4-3
clone_size: few
d_call: TRBD1

cdr3_aa: CSARDPGLETQYF
j_call: TRBJ2-5
v_call: TRBV20-1
clone_size: many
d_call: -

cdr3_aa: CASSQVVHGAGNIQYF
j_call: TRBJ2-4
v_call: TRBV4-1
clone_size: many
d_call: -

cdr3_aa: CATSGGLSGELFF
j_call: TRBJ2-2
v_call: TRBV15
clone_size: many
d_call: -

cdr3_aa: CSARDPERSYNSPLHF
j_call: TRBJ1-6
v_call: TRBV20-1
clone_size: many
d_call: -

cdr3_aa: CASSYSGDPNEKLFF
j_call: TRBJ1-4
v_call: TRBV6-6
clone_size: many
d_call: -

cdr3_aa: CASSLIGGYTGELFF
j_call: TRBJ2-2
v_call: TRBV5-1
clone_size: many
d_call: -

cdr3_aa: CASSLSGQSSGANVLTF
j_call: TRBJ2-6
v_call: TRBV7-2
clone_size: many
d_call: TRBD1